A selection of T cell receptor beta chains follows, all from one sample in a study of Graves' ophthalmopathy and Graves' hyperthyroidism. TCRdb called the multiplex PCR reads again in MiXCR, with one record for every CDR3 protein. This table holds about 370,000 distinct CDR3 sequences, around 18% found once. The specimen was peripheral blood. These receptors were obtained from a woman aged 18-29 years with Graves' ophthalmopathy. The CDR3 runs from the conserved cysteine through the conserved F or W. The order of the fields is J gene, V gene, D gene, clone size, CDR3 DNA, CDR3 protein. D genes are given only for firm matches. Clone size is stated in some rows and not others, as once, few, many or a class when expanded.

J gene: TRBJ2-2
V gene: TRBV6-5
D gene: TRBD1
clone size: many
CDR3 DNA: TGTGCCAGCAGTTCCGACAGGGGGTCGGGCACCGGGGAGCTGTTTTTT
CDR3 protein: CASSSDRGSGTGELFF

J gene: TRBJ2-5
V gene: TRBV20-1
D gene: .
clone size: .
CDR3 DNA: TGCAGTGCTGCTTTAACTGGCCTCCAAGAGACCCAGTACTTC
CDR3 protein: CSAALTGLQETQYF

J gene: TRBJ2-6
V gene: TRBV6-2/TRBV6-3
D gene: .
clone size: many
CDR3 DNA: TGTGCCAGCAGCTACGACTTAGGGAGCTCTGGGGCCAACGTCCTGACTTTC
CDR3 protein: CASSYDLGSSGANVLTF

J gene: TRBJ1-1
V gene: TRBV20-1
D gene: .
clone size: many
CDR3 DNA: TGCAGTGCTAGCGGGGGCGGCAGGGACGAAGCTTTCTTT
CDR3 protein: CSASGGGRDEAFF

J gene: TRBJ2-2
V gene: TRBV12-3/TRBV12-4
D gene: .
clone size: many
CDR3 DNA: TGTGCCAGCATCAAGGGGCCTCGCAAGAACACCGGGGAGCTGTTTTTT
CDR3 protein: CASIKGPRKNTGELFF

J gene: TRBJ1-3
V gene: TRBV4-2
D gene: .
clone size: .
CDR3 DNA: TGTGCCAGCAGCCAAGAGGGGCTACGATCTGGAAACACCATATATTTT
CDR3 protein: CASSQEGLRSGNTIYF

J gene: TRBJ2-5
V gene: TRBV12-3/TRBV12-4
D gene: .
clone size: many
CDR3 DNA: TGTGCCAGCAGCCCGAACACGCAAGAGACCCAGTACTTC
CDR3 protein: CASSPNTQETQYF

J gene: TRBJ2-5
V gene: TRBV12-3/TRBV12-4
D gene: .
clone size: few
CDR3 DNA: TGTGCCAGCAGTCCCGAGAACCGAGAGACCCAGTACTTC
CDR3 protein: CASSPENRETQYF

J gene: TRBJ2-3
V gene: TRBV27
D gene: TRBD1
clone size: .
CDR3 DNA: TGTGCCAGCAGTTCATCGGACAGGGTGGCAGATACGCAGTATTTT
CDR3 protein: CASSSSDRVADTQYF

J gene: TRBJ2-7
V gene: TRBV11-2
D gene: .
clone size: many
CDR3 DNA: TGTGCCAGCAGCTTAGAGGGGTCCGTTATCCTACGCGAGCAGTACTTC
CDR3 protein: CASSLEGSVILREQYF

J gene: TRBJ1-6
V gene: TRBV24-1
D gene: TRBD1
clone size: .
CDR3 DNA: TGTGCCACCAGTGCCAGCCCGGGACAGGTGGTCGAGGCCCTCCACTTT
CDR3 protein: CATSASPGQVVEALHF

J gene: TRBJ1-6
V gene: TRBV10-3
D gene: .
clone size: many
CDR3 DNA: TGTGCCATCAGTCTGGGTTCGGAGAATTCACCCCTCCACTTT
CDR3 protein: CAISLGSENSPLHF

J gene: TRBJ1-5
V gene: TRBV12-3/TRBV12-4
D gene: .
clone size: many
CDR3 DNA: TGTGCCAGCAGTGACAACAAGGGCAATCAGCCCCAGCATTTT
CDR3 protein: CASSDNKGNQPQHF

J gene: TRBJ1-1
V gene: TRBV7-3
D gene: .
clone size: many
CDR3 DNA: TGTGCCAGCAGCTCACAGACAGGTCACACTGAAGCTTTCTTT
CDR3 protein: CASSSQTGHTEAFF

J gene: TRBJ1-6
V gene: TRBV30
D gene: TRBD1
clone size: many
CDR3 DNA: TGTGCCTGGTCAACAGGGGCGGTTAATTCACCCCTCCACTTT
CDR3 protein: CAWSTGAVNSPLHF

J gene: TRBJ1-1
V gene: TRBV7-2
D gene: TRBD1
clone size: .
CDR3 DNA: TGTGCCAGCAGCCCAACTCGACAGGGGAATGATTTCTTT
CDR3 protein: CASSPTRQGNDFF

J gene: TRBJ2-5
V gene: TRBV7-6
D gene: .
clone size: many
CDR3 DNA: TGTGCCAGCAGCTTCCGACAGGGCGGAGGGCAAGAGACCCAGTACTTC
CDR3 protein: CASSFRQGGGQETQYF

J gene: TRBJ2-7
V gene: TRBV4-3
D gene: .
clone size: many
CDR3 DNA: TGCGCCAGCAGCCCAGATACGGGGGATGCCTACGAGCAGTACTTC
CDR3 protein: CASSPDTGDAYEQYF

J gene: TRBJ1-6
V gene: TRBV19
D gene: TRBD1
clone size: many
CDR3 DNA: TGTGCCAGTAGTAGAGACAGGGCAACTAATTCACCCCTCCACTTT
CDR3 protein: CASSRDRATNSPLHF

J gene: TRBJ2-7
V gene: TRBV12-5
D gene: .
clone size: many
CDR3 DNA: TGTGCTAGTGGTTTGCCCATGAGCCCGGGGAAAGACGAGCAGTACTTC
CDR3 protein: CASGLPMSPGKDEQYF

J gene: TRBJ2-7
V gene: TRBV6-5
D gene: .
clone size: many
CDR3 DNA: TGTGCCAGCAGGATGACGACTAGTAACGAGCAGTACTTC
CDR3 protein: CASRMTTSNEQYF

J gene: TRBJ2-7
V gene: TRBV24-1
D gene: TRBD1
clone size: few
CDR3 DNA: TGTGCCACCAGTGACGGACAGGGGAGGGACGAGCAGTACTTC
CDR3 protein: CATSDGQGRDEQYF

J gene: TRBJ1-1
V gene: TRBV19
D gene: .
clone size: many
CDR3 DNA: TGTGCCAGTAGTCCGATGCAGGGAGGGGACACTGAAGCTTTCTTT
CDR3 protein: CASSPMQGGDTEAFF

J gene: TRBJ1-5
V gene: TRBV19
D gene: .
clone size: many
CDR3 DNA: TGTGCCAGTAACGCAGGGGGCAATCAGCCCCAGCATTTT
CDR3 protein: CASNAGGNQPQHF

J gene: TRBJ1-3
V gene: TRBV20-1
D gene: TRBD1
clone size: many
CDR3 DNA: TGCAGTGCTAGACACCCGCCAGGGACAGGCCCCGCCTCTGGAAACACCATATATTTT
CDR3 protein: CSARHPPGTGPASGNTIYF

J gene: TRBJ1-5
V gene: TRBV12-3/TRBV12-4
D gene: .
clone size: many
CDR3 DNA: TGTGCCAGCAGTCCGAACGCAAAAGGCGATCAGCCCCAGCATTTT
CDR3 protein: CASSPNAKGDQPQHF

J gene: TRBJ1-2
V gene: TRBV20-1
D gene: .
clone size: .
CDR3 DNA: TGCAGTGCTAGAGATCTGCGGGACTACACCTTC
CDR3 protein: CSARDLRDYTF

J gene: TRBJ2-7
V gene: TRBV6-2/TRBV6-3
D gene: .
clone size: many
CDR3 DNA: TGTGCCAGCATTTGGTCTCCCAGGGATGTAGGAGAGCAGTACTTC
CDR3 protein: CASIWSPRDVGEQYF

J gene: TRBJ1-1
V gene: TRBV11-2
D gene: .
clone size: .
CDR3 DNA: TGTGCCAGCAGCTTAGTGGGGGGCGTCATGAACACTGAAGCTTTCTTT
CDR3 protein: CASSLVGGVMNTEAFF

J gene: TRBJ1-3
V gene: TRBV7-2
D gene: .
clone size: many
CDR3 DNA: TGTGCCAGCAGCTTAGGCCGGCTCCGAAACACCATATATTTT
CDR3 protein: CASSLGRLRNTIYF

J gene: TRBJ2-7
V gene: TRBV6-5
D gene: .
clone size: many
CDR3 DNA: TGTGCCAGCAGAAGACAGAGCTTGGGCTACGAGCAGTACTTC
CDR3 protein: CASRRQSLGYEQYF

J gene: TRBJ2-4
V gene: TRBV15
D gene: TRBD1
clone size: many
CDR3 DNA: TGTGCCACCAGCGGAAAAGGGGTACGGGACAGGATTAAAAACATTCAGTACTTC
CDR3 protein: CATSGKGVRDRIKNIQYF

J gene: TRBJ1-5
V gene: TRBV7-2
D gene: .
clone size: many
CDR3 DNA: TGTGCCAGCAGCGCCGACAGCACCAATCAGCCCCAGCATTTT
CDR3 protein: CASSADSTNQPQHF

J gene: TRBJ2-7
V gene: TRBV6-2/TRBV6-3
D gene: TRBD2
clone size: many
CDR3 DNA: TGTGCCAGCAGTTACTCCTCGGGACTAGCGGGAGGCTCCTCCTACGAGCAGTACTTC
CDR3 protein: CASSYSSGLAGGSSYEQYF

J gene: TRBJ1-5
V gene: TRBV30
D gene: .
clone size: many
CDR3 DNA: TGTGCCTGGAGTACCCAGGGTCATCAGCCCCAGCATTTT
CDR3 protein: CAWSTQGHQPQHF

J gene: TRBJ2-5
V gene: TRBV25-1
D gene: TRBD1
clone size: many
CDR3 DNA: TGTGCCAGCAGTGAGCACAGGGGGCAAGAGACCCAGTACTTC
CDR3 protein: CASSEHRGQETQYF

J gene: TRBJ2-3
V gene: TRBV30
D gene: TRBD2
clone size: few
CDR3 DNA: TGTGCCTGGAGTACCAAACGCGGGGGGGCGTCGGCAGATACGCAGTATTTT
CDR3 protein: CAWSTKRGGASADTQYF

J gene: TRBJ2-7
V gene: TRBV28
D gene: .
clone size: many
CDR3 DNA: TGTGCCAGCAGAGACAGCCCCTACGAGCAGTACTTC
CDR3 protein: CASRDSPYEQYF

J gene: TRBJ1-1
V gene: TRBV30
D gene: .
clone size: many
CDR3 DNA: TGTGCCTGGAGGGAGACAGCGAACACTGAAGCTTTCTTT
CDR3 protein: CAWRETANTEAFF

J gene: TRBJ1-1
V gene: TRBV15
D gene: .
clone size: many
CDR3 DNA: TGTGCCACCAGCAGAGATTGGGGGAATGAAGCTTTCTTT
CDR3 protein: CATSRDWGNEAFF

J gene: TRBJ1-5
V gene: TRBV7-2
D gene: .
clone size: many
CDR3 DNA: TGTGCCAGCAGCTTAGGGGCAGGGTCCAATCAGCCCCAGCATTTT
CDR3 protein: CASSLGAGSNQPQHF

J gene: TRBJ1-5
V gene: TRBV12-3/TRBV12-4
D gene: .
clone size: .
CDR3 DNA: TGTGCCAGCACCGGGGACTCCGCCGTAGCCCAGCATTTT
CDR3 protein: CASTGDSAVAQHF

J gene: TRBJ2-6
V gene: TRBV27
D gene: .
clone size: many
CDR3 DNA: TGTGCCAGCAGTTTATCGGGCCCTTTCGGGGCCAACGTCCTGACTTTC
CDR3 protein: CASSLSGPFGANVLTF

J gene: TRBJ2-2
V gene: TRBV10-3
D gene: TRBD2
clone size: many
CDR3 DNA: TGTGCCATCAGTGAAGTCGCGGGAGGTACCGGGGAGCTGTTTTTT
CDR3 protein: CAISEVAGGTGELFF

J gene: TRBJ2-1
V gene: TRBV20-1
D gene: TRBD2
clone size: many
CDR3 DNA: TGCAGTGGTCGGACTAGCGGGAGGAATGAGCAGTTCTTC
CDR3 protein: CSGRTSGRNEQFF

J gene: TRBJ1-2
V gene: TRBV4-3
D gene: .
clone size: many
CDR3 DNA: TGCGCCAGCAGCCAAGTTATCGGTCCCGGCTACACCTTC
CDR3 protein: CASSQVIGPGYTF

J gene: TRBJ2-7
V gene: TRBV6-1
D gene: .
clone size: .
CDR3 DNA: TGTGCCAGCAGGCAGGGGAGGAATAACTACGAGCAGTACTTC
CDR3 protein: CASRQGRNNYEQYF

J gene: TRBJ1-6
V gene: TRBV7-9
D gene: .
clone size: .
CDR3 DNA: TGTGCCAGCAGCTTTTTGAATTCACCCCTCCACTTT
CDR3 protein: CASSFLNSPLHF

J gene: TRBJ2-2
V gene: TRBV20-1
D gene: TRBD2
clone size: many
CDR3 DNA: TGCAGTGCTAGAGGGCTAGCGGGAGGCGGGGAGCTGTTTTTT
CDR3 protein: CSARGLAGGGELFF

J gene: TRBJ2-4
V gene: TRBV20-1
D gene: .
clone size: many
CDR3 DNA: TGCAGTGGCAAATTCCAGTCAGACATTCAGTACTTC
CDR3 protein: CSGKFQSDIQYF

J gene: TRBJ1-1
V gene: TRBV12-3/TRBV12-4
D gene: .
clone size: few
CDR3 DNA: TGTGCCAGCAGTTTAGGCCTTCTTGGGCAGTTCACTGAAGCTTTCTTT
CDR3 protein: CASSLGLLGQFTEAFF